The rows below give T cell receptor beta chains drawn from one sample of a study of blood T cell repertoires in COVID-19. Clones were read by immunoSEQ multiplex PCR, and TCRdb kept only the in-frame ones, dropping some. The sample holds 120,000 or so clones, around 76% seen once. What was sequenced was peripheral blood. The source of these receptors is a woman at least 80 years old with acute or convalescent COVID-19. CDR3s include the opening cysteine and the closing phenylalanine or tryptophan. The D gene is left open where the match is weak. Not every row has a clone size; where given, it reads once, few, many or a size class.

clone size	D gene	V gene	J gene	CDR3 protein	CDR3 DNA
NA	NA	TRBV27	TRBJ1-3	CASGKQGHSGNTIYF	TGTGCCAGCGGTAAGCAGGGTCACTCTGGAAACACCATATATTTT
NA	NA	TRBV4-1	TRBJ1-2	CASSQDGQTYGYTF	TGCGCCAGCAGCCAAGATGGACAAACCTATGGCTACACCTTC
NA	NA	TRBV23-1	TRBJ2-7	CASSQETGQYF	TGCGCCAGCAGTCAAGAGACGGGGCAGTACTTC
once	NA	TRBV2	TRBJ2-3	CASRPLDTQYF	TGTGCCAGCAGACCACTAGATACGCAGTATTTT
NA	TRBD2	TRBV3-1/TRBV3-2	TRBJ2-5	CASSPGTSGGLTQYF	TGTGCCAGCAGCCCCGGGACTAGCGGGGGGCTAACCCAGTACTTC
NA	NA	TRBV5-1	TRBJ1-4	CASSGAGGPTNEKLFF	TGCGCCAGCAGCGGGGCAGGTGGCCCAACTAATGAAAAACTGTTTTTT
NA	NA	TRBV19	TRBJ1-1	CASTAMGGINTEAFF	TGTGCCAGTACCGCTATGGGGGGGATTAACACTGAAGCTTTCTTT
NA	TRBD2	TRBV24-1	TRBJ2-2	CATSTLAGGLFF	TGTGCCACCAGTACATTAGCGGGAGGGCTGTTTTTT
NA	NA	TRBV30	TRBJ2-5	CAWNKGTLSETQYF	TGTGCCTGGAATAAGGGGACACTTTCGGAGACCCAGTACTTC
NA	TRBD1	TRBV5-1	TRBJ2-7	CASSIDRGRFEQYF	TGCGCCAGCAGCATAGACAGGGGGCGGTTCGAGCAGTACTTC
NA	NA	TRBV7-2	TRBJ1-2	CASSLESSRVDGYTF	TGTGCCAGCAGCTTAGAATCATCCAGGGTGGATGGCTACACCTTC
NA	NA	TRBV7-7	TRBJ2-5	CASSLAMEPPIYF	TGTGCCAGCAGCTTAGCCATGGAGCCACCCATATACTTC
NA	TRBD2	TRBV9	TRBJ2-1	CASSVEGSGGSYNEQFF	TGTGCCAGCAGCGTAGAGGGGAGCGGGGGTTCCTACAATGAGCAGTTCTTC
NA	NA	TRBV29-1	TRBJ2-7	CSVTSRGPYEQYF	TGCAGCGTTACATCCAGGGGTCCGTACGAGCAGTACTTC
NA	NA	TRBV6-5	TRBJ2-7	CASSLSRSVYEQYF	TGTGCCAGCAGTCTTAGCAGATCGGTCTACGAGCAGTACTTC
NA	TRBD2	TRBV2	TRBJ2-1	CASSELLAGGPNEQFF	TGTGCCAGCAGTGAATTGCTTGCGGGGGGGCCCAATGAGCAGTTCTTC
NA	NA	TRBV7-9	TRBJ2-3	CASSLALATDTQYF	TGTGCCAGCAGCTTAGCCCTAGCGACAGATACGCAGTATTTT
NA	TRBD1	TRBV5-1	TRBJ2-2	CASSWGQGHTGELFF	TGCGCCAGCAGCTGGGGACAGGGGCACACCGGGGAGCTGTTTTTT
few	TRBD2	TRBV4-2	TRBJ2-7	CASSQGSGGSYEQYF	TGTGCCAGCAGCCAAGGTAGCGGGGGCTCCTACGAGCAGTACTTC
NA	NA	TRBV11-3	TRBJ2-5	CASSLVAQGPQETQYF	TGTGCCAGCAGCTTAGTAGCACAGGGACCCCAAGAGACCCAGTACTTC
NA	TRBD2	TRBV6-2/TRBV6-3	TRBJ2-3	CASSYGASGSTDTQYF	TGTGCCAGCAGTTACGGCGCTAGCGGTAGCACAGATACGCAGTATTTT
NA	TRBD2	TRBV3-1/TRBV3-2	TRBJ2-7	CASSRGSGTYEQYF	TGTGCCAGCAGCCGGGGTAGCGGGACGTACGAGCAGTACTTC
NA	TRBD1	TRBV30	TRBJ2-2	CAWNIHRGTGELFF	TGTGCCTGGAACATACACAGGGGCACCGGGGAGCTGTTTTTT
NA	NA	TRBV2	TRBJ1-6	CASSEGYGSLSPLHF	TGTGCCAGCAGTGAGGGTTACGGGTCTCTTTCACCCCTCCACTTT
NA	TRBD2	TRBV10-1	TRBJ2-3	CASSEGTSGATDTQYF	TGCGCCAGCAGTGAAGGGACTAGCGGGGCGACAGATACGCAGTATTTT
NA	NA	TRBV10-3	TRBJ2-7	CAISESGTGKSHF	TGTGCCATCAGTGAGTCCGGAACAGGGAAGTCCCACTTC
NA	TRBD2	TRBV29-1	TRBJ2-3	CSARRLAVSTDTQYF	TGCAGCGCCCGGCGGCTAGCGGTATCCACAGATACGCAGTATTTT
few	NA	TRBV18	TRBJ2-7	CASSPGLKGSYEQYF	TGTGCCAGCTCACCGGGCCTCAAAGGCTCCTACGAGCAGTACTTC
few	NA	TRBV7-8	TRBJ2-1	CASSLRGLGLWQFF	TGTGCCAGCAGCTTACGGGGGTTAGGTCTATGGCAGTTCTTC
NA	TRBD2	TRBV5-1	TRBJ2-3	CASSPSGGPTDTQYF	TGCGCCAGCAGCCCTAGCGGGGGGCCCACAGATACGCAGTATTTT
NA	TRBD2	TRBV5-4	TRBJ2-1	CASSPGGTTYNEQFF	TGTGCCAGCAGCCCCGGGGGGACTACCTACAATGAGCAGTTCTTC
NA	TRBD2	TRBV30	TRBJ2-5	CALEAGGGQTQYF	TGTGCCCTCGAGGCGGGAGGGGGGCAGACCCAGTACTTC
NA	NA	TRBV5-5	TRBJ1-1	CASSLVTGNTEAFF	TGTGCCAGCAGCTTGGTTACAGGGAACACTGAAGCTTTCTTT
NA	NA	TRBV9	TRBJ1-6	CASSVSDGSYNSPLHF	TGTGCCAGCAGCGTATCTGACGGGTCCTATAATTCACCCCTCCACTTT
NA	NA	TRBV11-2	TRBJ2-1	CASSSLYEQFF	TGTGCCAGCAGCTCTTTATATGAGCAGTTCTTC
NA	TRBD1	TRBV6-1	TRBJ1-5	CASSVGQGKISNQPQHF	TGTGCCAGCAGTGTGGGACAGGGGAAAATTAGCAATCAGCCCCAGCATTTT
NA	TRBD2	TRBV2	TRBJ2-3	CASSEEWGLASDTQYF	TGTGCCAGCAGTGAAGAGTGGGGACTAGCGTCAGATACGCAGTATTTT
NA	NA	TRBV5-1	TRBJ2-7	CASSLEDTTIYEQYF	TGCGCCAGCAGCTTAGAGGACACGACGATCTACGAGCAGTACTTC
NA	TRBD2	TRBV2	TRBJ2-5	CASSDGLAGGPGETQYF	TGTGCCAGCAGTGATGGGCTAGCGGGGGGGCCTGGGGAGACCCAGTACTTC
once	NA	TRBV6-5	TRBJ1-1	CASSLEAGNTEAFF	TGTGCCAGCAGTTTGGAGGCAGGGAACACTGAAGCTTTCTTT
NA	NA	TRBV9	TRBJ2-7	CASSVAGTLGYEQYF	TGTGCCAGCAGCGTAGCTGGGACACTGGGCTACGAGCAGTACTTC
NA	NA	TRBV11-2	TRBJ2-5	CASSKELGLQETQYF	TGTGCCAGCAGCAAAGAACTAGGGCTCCAAGAGACCCAGTACTTC
once	NA	TRBV5-1	TRBJ1-1	CASSLRVGGNTEAFF	TGCGCCAGCAGTTTGAGGGTTGGAGGGAACACTGAAGCTTTCTTT
few	TRBD1	TRBV28	TRBJ1-1	CASSLGQRNTEAFF	TGTGCCAGCAGTCTGGGACAGAGGAACACTGAAGCTTTCTTT
NA	NA	TRBV27	TRBJ1-6	CASSLVGGTVSSPLHF	TGTGCCAGCAGTTTAGTCGGAGGGACGGTTAGTTCACCCCTCCACTTT
NA	TRBD2	TRBV4-3	TRBJ2-1	CASSQEGLAQFF	TGCGCCAGCAGCCAAGAGGGACTAGCGCAGTTCTTC
once	TRBD1	TRBV6-2/TRBV6-3	TRBJ2-7	CASSYTGASGYEQYF	TGTGCCAGCAGTTATACAGGGGCTTCGGGATACGAGCAGTACTTC
NA	NA	TRBV19	TRBJ1-1	CASSMPPRVAEAFF	TGTGCCAGTAGTATGCCCCCCCGGGTCGCTGAAGCTTTCTTT